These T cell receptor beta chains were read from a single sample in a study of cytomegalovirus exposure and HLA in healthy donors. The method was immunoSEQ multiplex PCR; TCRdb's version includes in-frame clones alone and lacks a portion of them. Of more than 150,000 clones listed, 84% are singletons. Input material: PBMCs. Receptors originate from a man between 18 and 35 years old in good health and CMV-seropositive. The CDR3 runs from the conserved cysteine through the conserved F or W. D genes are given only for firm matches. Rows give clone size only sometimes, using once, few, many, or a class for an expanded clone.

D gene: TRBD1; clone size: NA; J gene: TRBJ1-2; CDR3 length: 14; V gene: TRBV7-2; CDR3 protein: CASSSAGGDYGYTF; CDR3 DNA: TGTGCCAGCAGCTCGGCAGGGGGCGACTATGGCTACACCTTC
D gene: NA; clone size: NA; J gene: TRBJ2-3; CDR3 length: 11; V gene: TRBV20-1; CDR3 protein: CSARQRATQYF; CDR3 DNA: TGCAGTGCTAGACAACGAGCAACGCAGTATTTT
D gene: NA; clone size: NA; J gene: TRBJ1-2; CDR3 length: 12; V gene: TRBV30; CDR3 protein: CAWSAKTGPGTF; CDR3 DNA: TGTGCCTGGAGTGCCAAGACAGGCCCGGGAACCTTC
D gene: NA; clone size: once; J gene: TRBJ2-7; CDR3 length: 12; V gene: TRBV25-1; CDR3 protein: CATRLVGGEQYF; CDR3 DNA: TGTGCCACCAGGCTCGTCGGGGGCGAGCAGTACTTC
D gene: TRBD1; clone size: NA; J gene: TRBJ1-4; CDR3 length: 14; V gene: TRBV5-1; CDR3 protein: CASSPGTANEKLFF; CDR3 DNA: TGCGCCAGCAGCCCCGGGACAGCTAATGAAAAACTGTTTTTT
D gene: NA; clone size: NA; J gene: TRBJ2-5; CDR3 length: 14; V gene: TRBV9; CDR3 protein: CASSVDLLQETQYF; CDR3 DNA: TGTGCCAGCAGCGTAGATCTCTTACAAGAGACCCAGTACTTC
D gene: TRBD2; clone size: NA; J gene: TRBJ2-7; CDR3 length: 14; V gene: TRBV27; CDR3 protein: CASSPGLAGYEQYF; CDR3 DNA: TGTGCCAGCAGCCCGGGACTAGCGGGCTACGAGCAGTACTTC
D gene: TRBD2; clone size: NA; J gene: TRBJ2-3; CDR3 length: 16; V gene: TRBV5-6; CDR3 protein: CASSYRLASSTDTQYF; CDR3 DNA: TGTGCCAGCAGCTACCGACTAGCGTCTAGCACAGATACGCAGTATTTT
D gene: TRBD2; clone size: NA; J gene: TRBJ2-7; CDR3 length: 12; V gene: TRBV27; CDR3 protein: CASSLAGVEQYF; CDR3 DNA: TGTGCCAGCAGTTTAGCGGGAGTCGAGCAGTACTTC
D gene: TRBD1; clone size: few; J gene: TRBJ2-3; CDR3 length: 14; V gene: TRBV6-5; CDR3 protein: CASRTGGRTDTQYF; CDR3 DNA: TGTGCCAGCAGAACAGGGGGTAGAACAGATACGCAGTATTTT
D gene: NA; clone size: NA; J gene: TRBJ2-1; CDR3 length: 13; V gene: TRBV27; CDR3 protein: CASSFRRANEQFF; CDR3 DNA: TGTGCCAGCAGTTTCAGGAGGGCCAATGAGCAGTTCTTC
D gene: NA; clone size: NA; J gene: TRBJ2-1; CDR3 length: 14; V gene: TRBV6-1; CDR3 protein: CASSEPTRGDEQFF; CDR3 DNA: TGTGCCAGCAGTGAACCTACCCGAGGAGATGAGCAGTTCTTC
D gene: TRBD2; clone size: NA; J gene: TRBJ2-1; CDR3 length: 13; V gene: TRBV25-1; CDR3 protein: CASSDGGRAEEFF; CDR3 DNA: TGTGCCAGCAGTGACGGCGGGAGGGCCGAGGAGTTCTTC
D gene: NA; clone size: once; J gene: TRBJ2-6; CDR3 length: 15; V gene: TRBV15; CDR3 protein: CATSRRAAGANVLTF; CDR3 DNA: TGTGCCACCAGCAGGAGGGCGGCTGGGGCCAACGTCCTGACTTTC
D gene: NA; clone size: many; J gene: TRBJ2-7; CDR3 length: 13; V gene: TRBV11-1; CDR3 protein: CASSLGTSYEQYF; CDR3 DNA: TGTGCCAGCAGCTTAGGTACTAGCTACGAGCAGTACTTC
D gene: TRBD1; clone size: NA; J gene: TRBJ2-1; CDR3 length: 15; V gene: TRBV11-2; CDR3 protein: CASSLRTGGGNEQFF; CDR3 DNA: TGTGCCAGCAGCTTGAGGACAGGGGGCGGGAATGAGCAGTTCTTC
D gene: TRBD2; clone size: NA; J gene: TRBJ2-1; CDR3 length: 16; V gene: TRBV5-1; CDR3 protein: CATREVLAGGYNEQFF; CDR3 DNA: TGCGCCACCAGAGAAGTACTAGCGGGAGGCTACAATGAGCAGTTCTTC
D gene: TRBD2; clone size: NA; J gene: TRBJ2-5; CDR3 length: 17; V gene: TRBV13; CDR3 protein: CASSSLGLAGAQETQYF; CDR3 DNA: TGTGCCAGCAGCTCTCTCGGACTAGCGGGAGCCCAAGAGACCCAGTACTTC
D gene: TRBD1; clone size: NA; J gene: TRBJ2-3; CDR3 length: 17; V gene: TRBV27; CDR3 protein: CASTPKLRERGPDTQYF; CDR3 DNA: TGTGCCAGCACCCCAAAACTCCGGGAAAGGGGGCCAGATACGCAGTATTTT
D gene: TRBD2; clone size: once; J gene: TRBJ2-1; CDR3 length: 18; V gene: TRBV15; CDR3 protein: CATSRGLAGLGSYNEQFF; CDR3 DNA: TGTGCCACCAGCAGGGGACTAGCGGGTTTGGGGTCCTACAATGAGCAGTTCTTC
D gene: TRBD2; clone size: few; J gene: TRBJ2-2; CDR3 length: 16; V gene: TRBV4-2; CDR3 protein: CASRPQEREGSGELFF; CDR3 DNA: TGTGCCAGCAGACCACAAGAGCGGGAGGGGTCCGGGGAGCTGTTTTTT
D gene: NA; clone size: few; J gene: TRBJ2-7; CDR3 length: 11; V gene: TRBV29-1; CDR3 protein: CSVGGGYEQYF; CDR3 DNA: TGCAGCGTTGGAGGGGGCTACGAGCAGTACTTC
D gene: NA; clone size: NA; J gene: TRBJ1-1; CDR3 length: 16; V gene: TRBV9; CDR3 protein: CASSVVGTGSATEAFF; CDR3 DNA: TGTGCCAGCAGCGTAGTAGGCACAGGGTCGGCCACTGAAGCTTTCTTT
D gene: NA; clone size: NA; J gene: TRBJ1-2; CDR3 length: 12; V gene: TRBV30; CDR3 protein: CAWRLSPYGYTF; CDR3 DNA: TGTGCCTGGAGACTAAGCCCTTATGGCTACACCTTC
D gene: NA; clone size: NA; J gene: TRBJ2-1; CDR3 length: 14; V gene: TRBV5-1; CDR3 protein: CASSLQDSYNEQFF; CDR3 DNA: TGCGCCAGCAGCTTACAAGACTCCTACAATGAGCAGTTCTTC
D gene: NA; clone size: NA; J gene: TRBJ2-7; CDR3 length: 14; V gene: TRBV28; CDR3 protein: CASMERQGTYEQYF; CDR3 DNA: TGTGCCAGCATGGAGAGGCAGGGGACCTACGAGCAGTACTTC
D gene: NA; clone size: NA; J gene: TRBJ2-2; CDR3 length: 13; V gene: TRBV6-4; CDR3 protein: CASSDSSSGELFF; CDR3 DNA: TGTGCCAGCAGTGACTCTAGCTCCGGGGAGCTGTTTTTT
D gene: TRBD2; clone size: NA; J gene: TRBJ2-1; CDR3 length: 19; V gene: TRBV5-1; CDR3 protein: CASSPGLAGGRSSYNEQFF; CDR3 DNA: TGCGCCAGCAGCCCAGGACTAGCGGGAGGTCGGAGCTCCTACAATGAGCAGTTCTTC
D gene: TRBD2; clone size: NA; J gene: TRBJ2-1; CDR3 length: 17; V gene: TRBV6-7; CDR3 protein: CASSYGSAGRAGDEQFF; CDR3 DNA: TGTGCCAGCAGTTACGGGTCCGCCGGGAGGGCGGGGGATGAGCAGTTCTTC
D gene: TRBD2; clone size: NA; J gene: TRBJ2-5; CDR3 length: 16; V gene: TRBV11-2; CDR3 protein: CASSLDLPAGVVPQYF; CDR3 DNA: TGTGCCAGCAGCTTAGATCTCCCAGCGGGAGTCGTACCCCAGTACTTC
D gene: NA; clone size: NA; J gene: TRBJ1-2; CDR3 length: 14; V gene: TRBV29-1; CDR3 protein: CSVGRDSANYGYTF; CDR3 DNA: TGCAGCGTTGGACGGGACTCGGCTAACTATGGCTACACCTTC
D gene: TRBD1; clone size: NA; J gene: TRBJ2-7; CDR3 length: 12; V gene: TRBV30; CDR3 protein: CATGTGPYEQYF; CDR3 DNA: TGTGCCACCGGGACAGGGCCCTACGAGCAGTACTTC